In this sample, the clone carrying this T cell receptor (beta chain) turned up a few times. Its antigen is unknown. Deletions cut 6 bases from V and 5 bases from J, with 10 bases between. The CDR3 sequence is 12 residues long. The V gene's germline CDR1 is WSHSY and CDR2 SAAADI. This record comes from a study of T-cell memory formation after mild COVID-19. Study as a whole: Clusters of TCRs were largely donor specific. Study-wide findings and caveats: From day 15 to 85, contracting clones were balanced between CD4 and CD8, whereas later expanders leaned toward CD4+. There was no confirmation that second-wave clones peaking on day 37 were SARS-CoV-2 specific. Pre-infection memory contained some responding clones, which suggested that cross-reactive memory had joined.

MiXCR, run by TCRdb on the 5' RACE reads, gives a single entry per CDR3 protein. The sample consists of about 430,000 distinct CDR3 sequences, over 15% of them appearing once. The origin of this receptor is a man aged 18 to 29 who had mild COVID-19 (a few samples of this study predate the infection). Cell type and time point are not known. Specimen: PBMCs or a T cell subset sorted from them (not recorded which). The J gene is TRBJ2-5, the V gene TRBV10-2; D gene ambiguous. CDR3 in amino acids: CASSQIRETQYF. CDR3 DNA: TGCGCCAGCAGCCAGATTAGGGAGACCCAGTACTTC.